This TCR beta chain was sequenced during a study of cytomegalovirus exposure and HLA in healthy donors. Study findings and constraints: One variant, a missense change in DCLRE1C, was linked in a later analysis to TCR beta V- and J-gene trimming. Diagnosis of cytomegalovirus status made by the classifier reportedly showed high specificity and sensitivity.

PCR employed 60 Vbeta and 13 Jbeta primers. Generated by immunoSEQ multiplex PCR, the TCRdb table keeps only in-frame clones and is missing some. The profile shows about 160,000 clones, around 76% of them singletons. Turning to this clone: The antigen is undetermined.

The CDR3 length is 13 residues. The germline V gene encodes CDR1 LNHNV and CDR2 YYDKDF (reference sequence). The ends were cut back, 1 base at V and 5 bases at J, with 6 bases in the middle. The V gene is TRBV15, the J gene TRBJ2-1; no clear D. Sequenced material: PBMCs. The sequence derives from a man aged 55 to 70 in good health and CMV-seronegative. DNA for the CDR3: TGTGCCACCAGCAGAGCGGGTAACAATGAGCAGTTCTTC. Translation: CATSRAGNNEQFF.